What follows is one T cell receptor beta chain and its context. The data were taken from a study of T cell responses to AZD1222 COVID-19 vaccine. Measured with immunoSEQ multiplex PCR; TCRdb has only the in-frame clones, and not every one. Among 130,000 or so clones listed, roughly 93% were seen once. The specimen comprised peripheral blood, sampled on day 0 of AZD1222 vaccination. The sequence came from an adult in good health.

The CDR3 is CATSRGLADKQFF. The DNA of the CDR3 is TGTGCCACCAGCAGAGGACTAGCGGACAAGCAGTTCTTC. The chain joins TRBV15 to TRBJ2-1; 9 bases map to TRBD2. There are 13 residues in the CDR3. Germline trimming cut 1 base from V and 11 bases from J; bases unmatched to any gene: 3. Looked up from germline, CDR1 is LNHNV and CDR2 is YYDKDF (reference sequence).